This TCR beta chain was observed in a study of T cells after yellow fever vaccination. Looking at the study overall: SMART-Seq v4 Ultra Low Input prepared libraries from low-cell fractions. Study-wide points: The study re-detected most primary-vaccination clones after the booster (nearly 97% CD4, around 89% CD8).

A process of 5'RACE template switching, which added a universal primer site and UMIs, was used to make TCR cDNA. Each CDR3 protein gets one entry after TCRdb re-called the 5' RACE reads with MiXCR. In the table there are about 330,000 distinct CDR3 sequences, roughly 8.6% of which are singletons. This clonotype was seen only once. Its specificity is unknown. Sequence at one end of the junction differs from germline and may be a read error. CDR1 and CDR2 (germline): LGHDT, YNNKEL (reference sequence). CDR3 length equals 15 residues. The receptor was derived from a man younger than 35 who received the YFV17D yellow fever vaccine. The V call is TRBV3-1, the J call TRBJ2-1; 13 bases are a match to TRBD2. Specimen: PBMCs, collected about 49 days after the first yellow fever vaccination. The CDR3 DNA reads as TGTGCCACCAGCCAAGAGGGACTAGCGGGGTCCAGGCAGTTCTTC. Protein product: CATSQEGLAGSRQFF.